The entry below describes one T cell receptor (beta chain). This sample is part of a study of blood T cells in healthy people across ages. For the second PCR, which ran for 7 to 11 cycles, a sample-barcoded 5' primer and a J-beta primer mix were used. TCRdb reprocessed the 5' RACE reads via MiXCR and lists one record per CDR3 protein. The table lists some 1,800,000 distinct CDR3 sequences, about two fifths of them singletons. This CDR3 is 15 amino acids long. In germline, CDR1 is LGHDT, CDR2 YNNKEL (reference sequence). V was pared by 4 bases and J by 1 base, with 13 bases between. This TCR was sampled from a human donor in good health. The specimen sequenced was blood. This chain links TRBV3-1 with TRBJ1-1; unclear D gene. CDR3 nucleotide sequence: TGTGCCAGCAGCCCCTTTGTCAGGCCGAACACTGAAGCTTTCTTT. Residues: CASSPFVRPNTEAFF.